One T cell receptor beta chain is described in this entry. This specimen belongs to a study of blood T cell repertoires in COVID-19. Overall study context: Sources were T cells, B-cell-depleted T cells, or PBMCs; the material itself was cDNA or gDNA.

Germline V CDR1 and CDR2: ENHRY, SYGVKD. V dropped 4 bases and J dropped 7 bases, with 20 bases sitting between them. There are 16 residues in the CDR3. Here immunoSEQ multiplex PCR was the method, and the copy in TCRdb shows in-frame clones only, minus some. The table has about 220,000 clones, 70% to 90% seen once. This sequence originates from a woman in her forties or fifties with acute COVID-19. This chain joins TRBV10-3 and TRBJ2-1; D is perhaps TRBD2 (5 bases). Sequencing was performed on PBMCs or T cells enriched from blood (not recorded which). The CDR3 nucleotides read TGTGCCATCAGTGGAGCCCAACCCGGGGTGCGAAATGAGCAGTTCTTC. This translates into CAISGAQPGVRNEQFF.